This TCR beta chain was obtained from a study of chemoradiotherapy in HPV16-positive cancers (dated by TCRdb to 2022 to 2024). Looking at the study overall: Candidate HPV-specific T-cell clones and common TCR motifs were defined by functional T-cell assays performed on cells from a couple of HPV16-positive patients. Whether T-cell immunity against the HPV oncoproteins E6 and E7 changes during chemoradiotherapy and whether survival is affected by this immunity were examined in the study. Next, the candidate HPV-specific TCRs and motifs were followed in TCR repertoires from around 90 patients with HPV-related cancers.

V has 7 bases trimmed and J has 5 bases trimmed; junction bases matching no gene number 5. Per the germline V gene, SGHRS is the CDR1 and YFSETQ is the CDR2. Its CDR3 holds 12 amino acids, cysteine through phenylalanine. The read is trimmed to its CDR3 DNA, 36 bases read in frame from base 1. Here is what the overall study found, with its caveats: The functional definition of HPV-specific T cells came from only a couple of HPV16-positive patients, and the survival association was reported for HPV16-positive patients. Expansion of candidate HPV-specific clones and E7-related TCR motifs was observed in the tumor microenvironment during treatment, whereas no such expansion was observed for non-HPV-specific T cells. Among HPV16-positive patients, expansion of HPV-responsive T cells during chemoradiotherapy was associated with better recurrence-free survival.

About this clone itself: Its antigen specificity is not known. Base qualities are not recorded, but no much larger clone differs from it by a single base.

Libraries came from the immunoSEQ multiplex PCR assay. Not all clones reach the TCRdb copy of this immuneACCESS table, which keeps in-frame sequences only. Checked studies attribute under half of the gap to unresolved V genes and leave the rest unexplained. Across this sample there are 9,900 or so clones, with about four fifths seen only once. The biggest ten clones account for about 13% of the sample. Repertoires were sampled repeatedly over the course of chemoradiotherapy so that clonal expansion in the tumor microenvironment could be followed. The receptor's source is a human donor with HPV-associated anogenital cancer. Here the sequenced sample was tumor tissue, taken from a patient who underwent chemoradiotherapy. The rearranged chain carries TRBV5-1 and TRBJ2-5, and 7 junction bases match TRBD1. CDR3 sequence: CASGDSRETQYF. The nucleotide sequence reads as follows: TGCGCCAGCGGGGACAGCAGGGAGACCCAGTACTTC.